These T cell receptor beta chains were read from a single sample in a study of shared clonotypes between healthy human individuals. The repertoire was sequenced with immunoSEQ multiplex PCR; TCRdb's copy has only in-frame clones and lacks some. The table lists 2 million to 2.5 million clones, 90% to 95% of them singletons, with about 0.13% in the top ten. Sample: naive CD4+ T cells sorted from blood. All receptors derive from a man between 18 and 29 years old in good health. Both conserved end residues are part of each CDR3. Each record gives: clone size, D gene, J gene, V gene, CDR3 protein, CDR3 DNA. A D gene is named only where the DNA matches it firmly. Clone sizes are given selectively: once, few, many, or a class where the clone is expanded.

size: .; D: .; J: TRBJ1-1; V: TRBV2; CDR3: CASSPGRGHAEAFF; DNA: TGTGCCAGCAGTCCGGGCCGGGGTCACGCTGAAGCTTTCTTT
size: .; D: TRBD1; J: TRBJ1-6; V: TRBV6-6; CDR3: CASSFDRARNSPLHF; DNA: TGTGCCAGCAGTTTTGACAGGGCGAGAAATTCACCCCTCCACTTT
size: .; D: TRBD1; J: TRBJ2-2; V: TRBV4-3; CDR3: CASSRGQVLWTGELFF; DNA: TGCGCCAGCAGCCGCGGACAGGTCTTGTGGACCGGGGAGCTGTTTTTT
size: .; D: .; J: TRBJ1-5; V: TRBV18; CDR3: CASSPPVGGTSNQPQHF; DNA: TGTGCCAGCTCACCACCCGTCGGGGGCACTTCCAATCAGCCCCAGCATTTT
size: few; D: .; J: TRBJ1-1; V: TRBV6-1; CDR3: CASSGKGNTEAFF; DNA: TGTGCCAGCAGTGGGAAGGGGAACACTGAAGCTTTCTTT
size: .; D: TRBD1; J: TRBJ2-4; V: TRBV19; CDR3: CASRGQGAKNIQYF; DNA: TGTGCCAGTAGAGGACAGGGGGCCAAAAACATTCAGTACTTC
size: .; D: TRBD1; J: TRBJ2-2; V: TRBV7-3; CDR3: CASSTSRDRGLTGELFF; DNA: TGTGCCAGCAGCACAAGTAGGGACAGGGGGCTCACCGGGGAGCTGTTTTTT
size: .; D: .; J: TRBJ1-3; V: TRBV6-6; CDR3: CASGPVVGGNTIYF; DNA: TGTGCCAGCGGACCGGTCGTAGGTGGAAACACCATATATTTT
size: once; D: .; J: TRBJ2-1; V: TRBV7-9; CDR3: CASSFSPVSTQFF; DNA: TGTGCCAGCAGCTTCTCACCCGTTAGCACCCAGTTCTTC
size: .; D: .; J: TRBJ1-1; V: TRBV28; CDR3: CASSSGEGTEAFF; DNA: TGTGCCAGCAGCTCGGGGGAGGGCACTGAAGCTTTCTTT
size: .; D: .; J: TRBJ2-5; V: TRBV9; CDR3: CASSADLWGQETQYF; DNA: TGTGCCAGCAGCGCCGATCTGTGGGGACAAGAGACCCAGTACTTC
size: .; D: TRBD2; J: TRBJ2-3; V: TRBV18; CDR3: CASSPLQRDSDTQYF; DNA: TGTGCCAGCTCACCACTCCAGCGGGACTCAGATACGCAGTATTTT
size: .; D: .; J: TRBJ1-1; V: TRBV11-2; CDR3: CASRLFSGDTEAFF; DNA: TGTGCCAGCAGGTTGTTTTCGGGGGACACTGAAGCTTTCTTT
size: .; D: .; J: TRBJ2-1; V: TRBV7-7; CDR3: CASSLGLGLANEQFF; DNA: TGTGCTAGCAGCTTAGGCCTAGGGCTAGCAAATGAGCAGTTCTTC
size: .; D: .; J: TRBJ2-1; V: TRBV10-1; CDR3: CASSEGGRNEQFF; DNA: TGCGCCAGCAGTGAAGGGGGACGGAATGAGCAGTTCTTC
size: .; D: .; J: TRBJ2-7; V: TRBV5-6; CDR3: CASSLLGDSYEQYF; DNA: TGTGCCAGCAGCTTGTTGGGGGACTCCTACGAGCAGTACTTC